Given below is one TCR beta chain in context. The sample comes from a study of blood T cell repertoires in COVID-19. For the study at large: Acute and convalescent COVID-19 specimens originated in the United States, Italy and Spain. Sources were T cells, B-cell-depleted T cells, or PBMCs; the material itself was cDNA or gDNA.

In the authors' workflow: Reference gene primers were amplified, and this amplification served to estimate nucleated cell counts. The repertoire was sequenced with immunoSEQ multiplex PCR; TCRdb's copy has only in-frame clones and lacks some. V, J and clone size are taken as reported in that table, and D and trimming were inferred from the DNA itself. The table lists around 80,000 clones, 70% to 75% of them singletons. Looked up from germline, CDR1 is SGHRS and CDR2 is YFSETQ. The CDR3 has 14 amino acids. The V gene end was trimmed by 3 bases and the J gene end by 4 bases; junction bases not matched to a gene: 6.

The sequencing sample was made of peripheral blood. V and J are TRBV5-1 and TRBJ2-5; 7 bases are a match to TRBD2. The receptor comes from a man aged 45-60 years with active or convalescent COVID-19. The CDR3 spells CASSWEGPGETQYF. The CDR3 DNA is TGCGCCAGCAGCTGGGAGGGACCGGGAGAGACCCAGTACTTC.